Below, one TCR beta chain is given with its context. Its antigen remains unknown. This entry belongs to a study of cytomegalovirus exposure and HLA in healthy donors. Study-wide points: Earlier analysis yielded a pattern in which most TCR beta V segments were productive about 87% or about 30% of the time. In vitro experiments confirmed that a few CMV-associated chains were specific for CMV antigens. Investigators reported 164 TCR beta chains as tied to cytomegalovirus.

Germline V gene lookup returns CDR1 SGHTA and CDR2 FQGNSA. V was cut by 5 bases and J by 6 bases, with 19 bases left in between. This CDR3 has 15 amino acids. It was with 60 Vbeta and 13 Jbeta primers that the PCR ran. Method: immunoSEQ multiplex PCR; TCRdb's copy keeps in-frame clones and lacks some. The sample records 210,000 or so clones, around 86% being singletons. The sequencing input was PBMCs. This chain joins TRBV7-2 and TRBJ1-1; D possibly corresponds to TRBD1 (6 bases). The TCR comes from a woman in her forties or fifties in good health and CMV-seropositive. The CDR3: CASSHQTGIVAEAFF. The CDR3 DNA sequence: TGTGCCAGCAGCCACCAGACAGGCATTGTCGCTGAAGCTTTCTTT. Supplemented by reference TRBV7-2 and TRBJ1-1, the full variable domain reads GAGVSQSPSNKVTEKGKDVELRCDPISGHTALYWYRQSLGQGLEFLIYFQGNSAPDKSGLPSDRFSAERTGGSVSTLTIQRTQQEDSAVYLCASSHQTGIVAEAFFGQGTRLTVV.